This TCR beta chain was sequenced in a study of cytomegalovirus exposure and HLA in healthy donors. The study's findings and limits: For most TCR beta V segments, an earlier analysis put the productive rate at about 87% or about 30% of the time.

Notes on this clone: What it recognizes is unknown.

V was pared by 2 bases and J by 0 bases, with 11 bases between. Germline CDR1 is MNHEY and CDR2 is SMNVEV (reference sequence). This CDR3 is built from 15 residues. The PCR contained 60 Vbeta and 13 Jbeta primers. Authors' processing steps: Around 80 million unique TCR beta chains, roughly 11 million of them shared, were counted by a later analysis. Here immunoSEQ multiplex PCR was the method, and the copy in TCRdb shows in-frame clones only, minus some. D and trimming were read from the DNA, whereas the V and J calls and clone size are those reported in that table. In the table there are some 140,000 clones, less than 80% of which are singletons.

This TCR came from a woman aged 50 to 60 in good health and CMV-seropositive. The V and J genes are TRBV27 and TRBJ2-7; a possible D gene is TRBD1 (5 bases). The sequencing input was PBMCs. CDR3 DNA: TGTGCCAGCAGTTTAAAGGGGTGGAGCTCCTACGAGCAGTACTTC. Translating gives CASSLKGWSSYEQYF.